The 18 T cell receptor beta chains given below trace back to one sample, sequenced in a study of beta chain features in type 1 diabetes. Points from the study as a whole: In every one of the four CD4+ subsets, TCRB CDR3s were moderately but significantly shorter in Type 1 diabetes patients.

Expressed TCRB transcripts got sequenced, as all isolated RNA was reverse transcribed. The method was immunoSEQ multiplex PCR; TCRdb's version includes in-frame clones alone and lacks a portion of them. The sample has 100,000 to 150,000 clones, 17% seen once; the top ten hold around 2.5%. These TCRs are of unknown antigen specificity. The material sequenced was central memory CD4+ T cells from blood. These receptors came from a young man with type 1 diabetes.

This clone was recorded at least ten times. This rearrangement joins TRBV27 to TRBJ2-7, with TRBD1 matching over 7 bases. The CDR3 is 16 amino acids. From germline, CDR1 is MNHEY and CDR2 SMNVEV (reference sequence). J gave up 3 bases and V 2 bases, and 10 bases lay outside the gene matches. The DNA of the CDR3 is TGTGCCAGCAGTTTAGGGACAGATCTATCAATCTACGAGCAGTACTTC. Amino acid sequence: CASSLGTDLSIYEQYF.

The chain uses TRBV28 and TRBJ1-2; D is unclear. Trimming took off 7 bases at V and 6 bases at J, with 12 bases between the two ends. The germline V gene has CDR1 MDHEN and CDR2 SYDVKM. This CDR3 is built from 12 residues. The DNA of the CDR3 is TGTGCCAGCACCGTACCGGCCAATGGCTACACCTTC. It specifies CASTVPANGYTF.

V is TRBV25-1 and J is TRBJ1-1; possible D gene TRBD1, 5 bases. The CDR3 consists of 15 residues. V was pared by 2 bases and J by 4 bases, with 14 bases between. CDR1 MGHDK and CDR2 SYGVNS come from the germline V gene. The CDR3 DNA follows: TGTGCCAGCAGTGAAAACGGGGGTTTCGGCACTGAAGCTTTCTTT. As protein: CASSENGGFGTEAFF. The variable domain in full, completed from reference TRBV25-1 and TRBJ1-1, reads EADIYQTPRYLVIGTGKKITLECSQTMGHDKMYWYQQDPGMELHLIHYSYGVNSTEKGDLSSESTVSRIRTEHFPLTLESARPSHTSQYLCASSENGGFGTEAFFGQGTRLTVV.

The chain combines TRBV7-9 with TRBJ2-5; D remains unclear. The CDR3 is 15 residues long. V lost 0 bases and J lost 5, with 13 bases in between. In germline, CDR1 is SEHNR, CDR2 FQNEAQ (reference sequence). CDR3 amino acids: CASSLALGEAETQYF. CDR3 sequence (DNA): TGTGCCAGCAGCTTAGCCCTAGGTGAGGCGGAGACCCAGTACTTC. Complete variable domain (other parts from reference TRBV7-9 and TRBJ2-5): DTGVSQNPRHKITKRGQNVTFRCDPISEHNRLYWYRQTLGQGPEFLTYFQNEAQLEKSRLLSDRFSAERPKGSFSTLEIQRTEQGDSAMYLCASSLALGEAETQYFGPGTRLLVL.

This clone showed up just a few times. The chain combines TRBV4-2 with TRBJ2-5; 7 nucleotides align to TRBD1. V lost 5 bases and J lost 4; bases outside the gene matches: 4. The germline V gene encodes CDR1 LGHNA and CDR2 YNFKEQ. This CDR3 comprises 13 residues. The CDR3 loop is CASSTTGVETQYF. The DNA for the CDR3 is TGTGCCAGCAGCACAACAGGGGTAGAGACCCAGTACTTC.

This chain uses TRBV27 with TRBJ2-7, with D perhaps TRBD2 (5 bases). The CDR3 spans 14 residues. Germline CDR1 MNHEY, CDR2 SMNVEV (reference sequence). V dropped 6 bases and J dropped 3 bases, with 15 bases sitting between them. CDR3 sequence reads: CASSLGVANYEQYF. The CDR3 bases are TGTGCCAGCAGCTTAGGAGTAGCGAACTACGAGCAGTACTTC.

The chain links TRBV29-1 to TRBJ1-5; D unclear. The CDR3 length is 13 residues. The V gene lost 6 bases and the J gene lost 0 bases, with 9 bases spanning the gap. CDR1 is SQVTM and CDR2 is ANQGSEA in the germline V gene. The CDR3 region has the DNA TGCAGCGTCTCGGGCTCTAGCAATCAGCCCCAGCATTTT. Amino acids: CSVSGSSNQPQHF.

Details on this clone: Different DNA sequences within this sample yield the same CDR3. This sequence joins TRBV7-2 and TRBJ2-5; D remains ambiguous. Germline V gene data show CDR1 as SGHTA and CDR2 as FQGNSA. The germline V and J ends were trimmed by 5 bases and 0 bases, with 4 bases remaining between them. CDR3 size: 12 residues. The CDR3 DNA is TGTGCCAGCAGCCCCAACCAAGAGACCCAGTACTTC. Its translation is CASSPNQETQYF.

V gene TRBV30 combines with J gene TRBJ2-2; 8 bases fit TRBD1. The CDR3 runs 16 residues. V lost 6 bases and J lost 4; bases outside the gene matches: 13. In germline, CDR1 is GTSNPN, CDR2 SVGIG (reference sequence). CDR3 amino acids: CACPPLQGAVTGELFF. The CDR3 DNA reads TGTGCCTGCCCCCCCCTCCAGGGGGCTGTCACCGGGGAGCTGTTTTTT.

The chain recombines TRBV5-4 with TRBJ2-3; TRBD2 matches at 12 bases. Trimming removed 4 bases from V and 2 bases from J; junction bases left unmatched: 5. Germline V lookup: CDR1 SGHNT, CDR2 YYREEE (reference sequence). This CDR3 spans 16 amino acids. CDR3 nucleotides: TGTGCCAGCAGCGGGGGACTAGCGGGCCTCACAGATACGCAGTATTTT. Amino acid sequence: CASSGGLAGLTDTQYF.

This clone was observed a few times. CDR3 sequence: CASSRQLQGSRADTQYF. As DNA, the CDR3 is TGTGCCAGCAGCCGGCAGCTACAGGGGTCCAGGGCAGATACGCAGTATTTT. This chain links TRBV4-2 with TRBJ2-3, with TRBD1 matching 7 bases. V gave up 4 bases and J gave up 4 bases; unmatched junction bases: 14. The CDR3 extends over 17 amino acids. Germline V CDR1 and CDR2: LGHNA, YNFKEQ.

The rearrangement links TRBV30 to TRBJ2-3, with 7 bases that match TRBD2. The V segment lost 3 bases and the J segment 0 bases; nucleotides outside the gene matches: 6. This CDR3 spans 15 amino acids. Germline CDR1 is GTSNPN and CDR2 is SVGIG (reference sequence). The CDR3 region is CAWRYGSGSTDTQYF. CDR3 DNA: TGTGCCTGGAGGTATGGTAGCGGGAGCACAGATACGCAGTATTTT.

The V call is TRBV2, the J call TRBJ2-7, with no clear D. Per the germline V gene, CDR1 is SNHLY and CDR2 is FYNNEI. This CDR3 contains 10 residues. V lost 4 bases and J 6 bases, leaving 4 bases between the germline ends. This CDR3 reads CASSVSEQYF. The CDR3 nucleotides are TGTGCCAGCAGTGTCTCCGAGCAGTACTTC. Full variable domain (missing parts from reference TRBV2 and TRBJ2-7): EPEVTQTPSHQVTQMGQEVILRCVPISNHLYFYWYRQILGQKVEFLVSFYNNEISEKSEIFDDQFSVERPDGSNFTLKIRSTKLEDSAMYFCASSVSEQYFGPGTRLTVT.

The chain employs TRBV10-1 and TRBJ2-2, with TRBD2 as a possible D gene (5 bases). Germline loops: CDR1 WNHNN, CDR2 SYGVQD (reference sequence). Trimming removed 9 bases at V and 1 base at J, with 12 bases between. CDR3 length equals 14 residues. The CDR3 is CASTGNLNTGELFF. CDR3 coding DNA: TGCGCCAGTACCGGGAACCTGAACACCGGGGAGCTGTTTTTT.

This clone was detected only a few times. The genes are TRBV6-6 and TRBJ1-2, with D tentatively TRBD1 (6 bases). Deletions cut 5 bases from V and 5 bases from J, with 21 bases between. Germline values: CDR1 MNHNY, CDR2 SVGAGI (reference sequence). This CDR3 is 16 amino acids long. DNA for the CDR3: TGTGCCAGCAGTCCGGGACAAGCCGGGACTGGGTATGGCTACACCTTC. Amino acid sequence: CASSPGQAGTGYGYTF.

This clone was observed a handful of times. V and J are TRBV2 and TRBJ1-4; D is ambiguous. Germline CDR1 and CDR2: SNHLY and FYNNEI. Trimming shortened V by 5 bases and J by 7 bases, and 8 bases separated the two germline ends. The CDR3 covers 12 residues. In DNA form, the CDR3 reads TGTGCCAGCAGTCGTAGGGTTGAAAAACTGTTTTTT. Its protein is CASSRRVEKLFF.

This clone showed up just a few times. The chain joins TRBV27 to TRBJ1-3; possible D gene TRBD1, 5 bases. Trimming took 2 bases from V and 2 from J, leaving 13 bases between them. The CDR3 length is 16 residues. Germline-derived CDR1 and CDR2 are MNHEY and SMNVEV (reference sequence). For the CDR3, the DNA is TGTGCCAGCAGTTTAAGTCCGCGAGGGGCTGGAAACACCATATATTTT. Protein: CASSLSPRGAGNTIYF.

A few counts support this clone. The gene calls are TRBV14 and TRBJ2-5, with 11 positions matching TRBD2. Germline CDR1 SGHDN, CDR2 FVKESK. The V segment lost 2 bases and the J segment 5 bases; nucleotides outside the gene matches: 13. The CDR3 runs 18 residues. This CDR3 is CASSQLTSGRGGKETQYF. The CDR3, as DNA: TGTGCCAGCAGCCAACTTACTAGCGGGAGAGGGGGAAAGGAGACCCAGTACTTC.